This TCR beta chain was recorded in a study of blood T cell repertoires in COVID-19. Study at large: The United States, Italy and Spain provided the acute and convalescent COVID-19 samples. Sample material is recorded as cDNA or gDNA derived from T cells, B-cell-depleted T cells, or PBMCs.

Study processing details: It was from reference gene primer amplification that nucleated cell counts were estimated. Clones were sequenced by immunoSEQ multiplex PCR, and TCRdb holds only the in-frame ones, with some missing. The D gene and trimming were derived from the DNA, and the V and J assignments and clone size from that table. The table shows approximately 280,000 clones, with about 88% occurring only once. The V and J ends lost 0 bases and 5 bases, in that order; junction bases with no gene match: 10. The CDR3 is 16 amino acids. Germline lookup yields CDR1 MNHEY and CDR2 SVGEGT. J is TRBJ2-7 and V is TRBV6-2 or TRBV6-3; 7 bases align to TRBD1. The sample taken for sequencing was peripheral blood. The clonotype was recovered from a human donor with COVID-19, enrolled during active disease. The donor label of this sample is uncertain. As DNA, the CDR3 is TGTGCCAGCAGTTACTCGTCGGCCAGGGGGAAAAACGAGCAGTACTTC. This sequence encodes CASSYSSARGKNEQYF.